These 32 T cell receptor beta chains share one sample of origin, sequenced in a study of cytomegalovirus exposure and HLA in healthy donors. A multiplex PCR was run with 60 Vbeta primers and 13 Jbeta primers. The repertoire was sequenced with immunoSEQ multiplex PCR; TCRdb's copy has only in-frame clones and lacks some. The table has 95,000 to 150,000 clones, roughly 75% seen once. The sample was PBMCs. The receptors originated from a man aged 30-40 years in good health and CMV-seropositive.

The V and J genes are TRBV28 and TRBJ1-1; D may be TRBD1 (6 bases). The V gene's germline CDR1 is MDHEN and CDR2 SYDVKM. V was shortened by 4 bases and J by 1 base, with 16 bases between the two germline ends. The CDR3 totals 16 residues. The CDR3 spells CASSSFRDTSNTEAFF. CDR3 in DNA: TGTGCCAGCAGTTCCTTTCGGGACACCTCGAACACTGAAGCTTTCTTT. Together with reference TRBV28 and TRBJ1-1, the CDR3 gives the full variable domain: DVKVTQSSRYLVKRTGEKVFLECVQDMDHENMFWYRQDPGLGLRLIYFSYDVKMKEKGDIPEGYSVSREKKERFSLILESASTNQTSMYLCASSSFRDTSNTEAFFGQGTRLTVV.

This clone occurred a few times. The chain recombines TRBV6-5 with TRBJ2-2, with TRBD2 identical over 7 bases. Germline V gene data show CDR1 as MNHEY and CDR2 as SVGAGI. V was pared by 6 bases and J by 5 bases, with 6 bases of the junction left unmatched. CDR3 length equals 14 residues. The CDR3 sequence: CASRSGRGTGELFF. CDR3 DNA: TGTGCCAGCAGATCAGGGAGGGGAACCGGGGAGCTGTTTTTT.

The CDR3 loop reads CASSLLDASSPLHF. CDR3 bases: TGCGCCAGCAGCCTTTTAGATGCCTCCTCACCCCTCCACTTT. The chain links TRBV4-1 to TRBJ1-6; D is undetermined. Germline V CDR1 and CDR2: MGHRA, YSYEKL. This CDR3 has 14 residues. Between the trimmed V and J ends, which lost 4 bases and 10 bases, there was a span of 14 bases.

This clone was counted a few times. V and J are TRBV5-4 and TRBJ2-7; TRBD2 aligns across 9 bases. V was clipped by 8 bases and J by 6 bases; unmatched bases: 9. Germline CDR1 is SGHNT and CDR2 is YYREEE (reference sequence). This CDR3 is 13 amino acids long. CDR3 sequence (DNA): TGTGCCAGTCGCCTAGCGGGAAGGAGCGAGCAGTACTTC. Translating it yields CASRLAGRSEQYF.

V usage is TRBV4-1 and J usage is TRBJ2-7; 9 bases are a match to TRBD2. The germline V gene has CDR1 MGHRA and CDR2 YSYEKL. The CDR3 spans 17 residues. V lost 4 bases to trimming and J lost 3 bases; unmatched junction nucleotides: 13. DNA of the CDR3: TGCGCCAGCAGCCTCCGAGCGGGACTAGCTTCGATCTACGAGCAGTACTTC. Its translation is CASSLRAGLASIYEQYF.

The chain carries TRBV5-1 and TRBJ1-2; TRBD1 agrees at 9 bases. Trimming removed 0 bases from V and 7 bases from J; junction bases left unmatched: 7. The CDR3 has 15 amino acids. CDR1 SGHRS and CDR2 YFSETQ come from the germline V gene. The CDR3 region has the DNA TGCGCCAGCAGCTTGGGGGACAGGGACCAAGGTGGCTACACCTTC. It specifies CASSLGDRDQGGYTF.

A few counts support this clone. The CDR3 here is CASRLGQGNQPQHF. CDR3 in DNA: TGTGCCAGCAGACTGGGGCAGGGCAATCAGCCCCAGCATTTT. The rearrangement links TRBV28 to TRBJ1-5, with D maybe TRBD1 (5 bases). V lost 6 bases to trimming and J lost 2 bases, with 11 bases between them. Per germline, CDR1 MDHEN and CDR2 SYDVKM. The CDR3 has 14 residues.

The chain combines TRBV2 with TRBJ2-7; tentatively, D is TRBD1 (5 bases). Trimming shortened V by 6 bases and J by 4 bases, and 13 bases separated the two germline ends. This CDR3 has 13 residues. Per germline, CDR1 SNHLY and CDR2 FYNNEI. CDR3 sequence: CASRVWGRYEQYF. The CDR3 DNA sequence: TGTGCCAGCAGGGTATGGGGCCGGTACGAGCAGTACTTC.

This sequence joins TRBV15 and TRBJ2-3; TRBD2 matches at 12 bases. This CDR3 is built from 16 residues. V gave up 5 bases and J gave up 0 bases; unmatched junction bases: 3. Germline CDR1 and CDR2: LNHNV and YYDKDF (reference sequence). The CDR3 coding sequence is TGTGCCACCAGCTCCGGACTAGCGGGGAGCACAGATACGCAGTATTTT. Its protein is CATSSGLAGSTDTQYF.

The J gene is TRBJ2-1, the V gene TRBV10-1; 16 bases align to TRBD2. There are 15 residues in the CDR3. Germline V gene sequence: CDR1 WNHNN, CDR2 SYGVQD (reference sequence). Losses at the gene ends were 6 bases for V and 8 bases for J; bases not matched to a gene: 4. CDR3 bases: TGCGCCAGCAGCTCCGGGACTAGCGGGAGGGATGAGCAGTTCTTC. Its protein is CASSSGTSGRDEQFF.

This clone was detected only a few times. The chain combines TRBV10-3 with TRBJ1-1; D remains unclear. The germline CDR1 and CDR2 sequences are ENHRY and SYGVKD. Deletions cut 4 bases from V and 7 bases from J, with 10 bases between. CDR3 length: 12 residues. The CDR3 loop is CAISGETNEAFF. For the CDR3, the DNA is TGTGCCATCAGTGGGGAGACCAATGAAGCTTTCTTT.

The chain joins TRBV6-6 to TRBJ2-1, with 8 bases matching TRBD2. The germline gives CDR1 MNHNY, CDR2 SVGAGI (reference sequence). This CDR3 is 15 amino acids long. The junction had 4 bases not matched to a gene; V was cut back by 2 bases and J by 4 bases. The CDR3 DNA is TGTGCCAGCAGTTACGCGGCTAGCGGGTACAATGAGCAGTTCTTC. The encoded protein is CASSYAASGYNEQFF.

The chain links TRBV19 to TRBJ1-1; D is perhaps TRBD1 (6 bases). This CDR3 has 12 residues. Germline loops: CDR1 LNHDA, CDR2 SQIVND (reference sequence). V was shortened by 4 bases and J by 9 bases, with 12 bases between the two germline ends. CDR3 region: CASSRQESQAFF. The CDR3 DNA reads TGTGCCAGTAGTAGACAGGAATCGCAAGCTTTCTTT. The entire variable domain, with the rest obtained from reference TRBV19 and TRBJ1-1, is as follows: DGGITQSPKYLFRKEGQNVTLSCEQNLNHDAMYWYRQDPGQGLRLIYYSQIVNDFQKGDIAEGYSVSREKKESFPLTVTSAQKNPTAFYLCASSRQESQAFFGQGTRLTVV.

The chain combines TRBV2 with TRBJ2-1; D perhaps matches TRBD1 (5 bases). The CDR3 consists of 11 residues. Germline V gene sequence: CDR1 SNHLY, CDR2 FYNNEI. Trimming took off 7 bases at V and 9 bases at J, with 10 bases between the two ends. Here the CDR3 reads CASIQGREQFF. CDR3 nucleotide sequence: TGTGCCAGCATTCAGGGTCGTGAGCAGTTCTTC. Based on the CDR3 plus reference TRBV2 and TRBJ2-1, the full variable domain is EPEVTQTPSHQVTQMGQEVILRCVPISNHLYFYWYRQILGQKVEFLVSFYNNEISEKSEIFDDQFSVERPDGSNFTLKIRSTKLEDSAMYFCASIQGREQFFGPGTRLTVL.

The CDR3: CASSSTSGQTYEQYF. The CDR3 DNA reads as TGTGCCAGCAGTTCAACTAGCGGGCAAACCTACGAGCAGTACTTC. The chain employs TRBV6-5 and TRBJ2-7, with 9 bases fitting TRBD2. In germline, CDR1 is MNHEY, CDR2 SVGAGI. The junction had 6 bases not matched to a gene; V was cut back by 4 bases and J by 2 bases. The CDR3 has 15 residues.

This clone occurred a few times. CDR3: CASSLAPGTERSGELFF. The CDR3, as DNA: TGCGCCAGCAGCTTGGCCCCCGGGACAGAGAGATCCGGGGAGCTGTTTTTT. The chain is built from TRBV5-1 and TRBJ2-2; 7 bases map to TRBD1. V shed 0 bases, J shed 6 bases, and the junction held 11 bases outside the gene matches. The CDR3 totals 17 residues. Germline V gene data show CDR1 as SGHRS and CDR2 as YFSETQ.

The V and J genes are TRBV11-2 and TRBJ2-1, with 9 positions matching TRBD2. The CDR3 totals 13 residues. The V and J ends lost 5 bases and 8 bases, in that order; junction bases with no gene match: 4. CDR1 and CDR2 (germline): SGHAT, FQNNGV. CDR3 amino acids: CASSTGLAYEQFF. CDR3 bases: TGTGCCAGCAGCACGGGACTAGCATATGAGCAGTTCTTC.

This chain links TRBV6-6 with TRBJ2-2, with D possibly being TRBD1 (5 bases). Trimming pared 7 bases from V and 4 bases from J, leaving 16 bases between. Germline values: CDR1 MNHNY, CDR2 SVGAGI (reference sequence). The CDR3 covers 15 residues. CDR3 amino acids: CASIQQGATTGELFF. The CDR3 nucleotides are TGTGCCAGCATCCAGCAAGGGGCAACCACCGGGGAGCTGTTTTTT.

This clone was counted a single time. The rearrangement links TRBV14 to TRBJ2-3; TRBD2 matches at 11 bases. This CDR3 has 16 residues. J was trimmed by 2 bases and V by 4 bases; bases with no gene match: 5. CDR1 SGHDN and CDR2 FVKESK come from the germline V gene. The chain's CDR3 is CASSRKGLAATDTQYF. As DNA, the CDR3 is TGTGCCAGCAGCCGCAAGGGACTAGCGGCCACAGATACGCAGTATTTT.

Of note for this clone: The same CDR3 arises from other DNA sequences in this sample as well. The rearrangement uses TRBV27 and TRBJ2-1, with no clear D. The CDR3 totals 11 residues. V was pared by 6 bases and J by 3 bases, with 3 bases between. Germline CDR1 is MNHEY and CDR2 is SMNVEV (reference sequence). The CDR3 loop reads CASSHYNEQFF. The CDR3 DNA sequence: TGTGCCAGCAGCCACTACAATGAGCAGTTCTTC.

As for this clone: At one of its ends the junction is not consistent with the germline gene, which may arise from a read error. The chain couples TRBV7-2 to TRBJ2-6; 8 bases fit TRBD1. Germline loops: CDR1 SGHTA, CDR2 FQGNSA. The CDR3 is 18 amino acids. The CDR3 nucleotides read TGTGCCAGCAGATTAGTCAGGGGGCAAGGCTCTGGGGCCAACGTCCTGACTTTC. The encoded protein is CASRLVRGQGSGANVLTF.

The chain uses TRBV6-1 and TRBJ2-1; D is possibly TRBD2 (6 bases). The ends were cut back, 3 bases at V and 13 bases at J, with 13 bases in the middle. The germline CDR1 and CDR2 sequences are MNHNS and SASEGT. The CDR3 sequence is 12 residues long. The CDR3 region is CASSDFTSTQFF. As DNA, the CDR3 is TGTGCCAGCAGTGATTTTACTAGCACCCAGTTCTTC.

The chain joins TRBV10-1 to TRBJ1-1; TRBD1 might be the D (6 bases). CDR1 is WNHNN and CDR2 is SYGVQD in the germline V gene (reference sequence). With 6 bases removed from V and 2 bases from J, the gap between germline ends came to 10 bases. CDR3 size: 13 residues. The CDR3 DNA is TGCGCCAGCAGCAGGACAGAAAACACTGAAGCTTTCTTT. It specifies CASSRTENTEAFF.

Written as DNA, the CDR3 is TGTGCCAGCAGTTTGGGACAGGCTTGTAACTATGGCTACACCTTC. Protein product: CASSLGQACNYGYTF. The J gene is TRBJ1-2, the V gene TRBV7-2; 8 bases agree with TRBD1. Germline CDR1 is SGHTA and CDR2 is FQGNSA. The CDR3 extends over 15 amino acids. Trimming cost V 6 bases and J 1 base; bases outside gene matches: 7.

The chain uses TRBV6-5 and TRBJ2-7, with TRBD1 identical over 7 bases. Trimming took 2 bases from V and 2 from J; bases not matched to a gene: 9. This CDR3 has 16 residues. CDR1 is MNHEY, CDR2 SVGAGI, per germline. The CDR3 sequence: CASSYVGGPSPYEQYF. Written as DNA, the CDR3 is TGTGCCAGCAGTTACGTAGGGGGCCCATCTCCCTACGAGCAGTACTTC.

This chain joins TRBV5-4 and TRBJ2-7, with D possibly matching TRBD1 (6 bases). CDR3 length equals 15 residues. CDR1 and CDR2 from the germline V gene are SGHNT and YYREEE (reference sequence). V was shortened by 1 base and J by 2 bases, with 13 bases between the two germline ends. The CDR3 region has the DNA TGTGCCAGCAGCTTGACAGGGAAACCCGCCTACGAGCAGTACTTC. This encodes CASSLTGKPAYEQYF. The variable domain in full, completed from reference TRBV5-4 and TRBJ2-7, reads ETGVTQSPTHLIKTRGQQVTLRCSSQSGHNTVSWYQQALGQGPQFIFQYYREEENGRGNFPPRFSGLQFPNYSSELNVNALELDDSALYLCASSLTGKPAYEQYFGPGTRLTVT.

DNA for the CDR3: TGTGCCAGTAAACCCTCCGGGACAGGGTATGGCTACACCTTC. The encoded protein is CASKPSGTGYGYTF. The V and J genes are TRBV19 and TRBJ1-2; 9 bases match TRBD1. Trimming at V came to 7 bases and at J to 5 bases, leaving 8 bases not matched to a gene. This CDR3 has 14 amino acids. Germline lookup yields CDR1 LNHDA and CDR2 SQIVND (reference sequence).

The chain has TRBV5-1 and TRBJ2-7, with 16 bases fitting TRBD2. The CDR3 has 20 residues. V shed 0 bases and J 5 bases; nucleotides not matched to a gene: 14. Germline values: CDR1 SGHRS, CDR2 YFSETQ. DNA for the CDR3: TGCGCCAGCAGCTTGGGACCGGGACTAGCGGGAGGGCCGGGTAGGGACGAGCAGTACTTC. As protein: CASSLGPGLAGGPGRDEQYF.

The chain is built from TRBV10-3 and TRBJ2-7; 9 nucleotides align to TRBD1. V was pared by 3 bases and J by 4 bases, with 10 bases of the junction left unmatched. This CDR3 is built from 16 residues. Germline CDR1 ENHRY, CDR2 SYGVKD. CDR3 sequence: CAISDPDRGRLYEQYF. In DNA, the CDR3 is TGTGCCATCAGTGACCCGGACAGGGGCCGGCTTTACGAGCAGTACTTC.

The J gene is TRBJ1-5, the V gene TRBV19; D not certain. V was pared by 9 bases and J by 4 bases, with 16 bases between. This CDR3 has 14 amino acids. CDR1 and CDR2 from the germline V gene are LNHDA and SQIVND (reference sequence). CDR3 sequence (DNA): TGTGCCAGCGGGAGGGATTGGGGAAATCAGCCCCAGCATTTT. The encoded protein is CASGRDWGNQPQHF.

This clone was counted only a few times. The rearrangement links TRBV25-1 to TRBJ2-7; 9 bases match TRBD2. CDR3 length: 16 residues. The germline V gene encodes CDR1 MGHDK and CDR2 SYGVNS. Trimming cost V 6 bases and J 1 base; bases outside gene matches: 10. CDR3 sequence (DNA): TGTGCCAGCAGGGCCTTTAGCGGGAGAGAGTCCTACGAGCAGTACTTC. This sequence encodes CASRAFSGRESYEQYF.

The gene calls are TRBV19 and TRBJ1-5, with D possibly being TRBD1 (6 bases). The V end lost 5 bases, the J end lost 6 bases, and 17 bases lay between the germline ends. This CDR3 is 15 amino acids long. The germline V gene has CDR1 LNHDA and CDR2 SQIVND (reference sequence). The CDR3 sequence is CASSPWGGTGQPQHF. The CDR3 DNA sequence: TGTGCCAGTAGTCCCTGGGGGGGCACAGGTCAGCCCCAGCATTTT.